This passage covers 4 T cell receptor beta chains from one sample sequenced in a study of CXCR3-negative and CXCR3-positive naive CD8 T cells. The TRB cDNA libraries were prepared by 5' RACE with UMI labels. After re-calling the 5' RACE reads, TCRdb lists one entry per CDR3 protein, DNA absent. The table lists about 90,000 distinct CDR3 sequences. The sequencing input was naive CXCR3- CD8+ T cells from blood. Specified subset: CD45RO-CCR7+CD27+CD95- naive CD8+ T cells lacking CXCR3 (TNR3-). The origin of the receptors is a human donor in good health. Some clones in this sample may be carry-over from other donors' samples.

The chain employs TRBV11-2 and TRBJ2-3; the TCRdb D gene call, TRBD1, has no DNA to confirm it. This CDR3 region has 16 residues. Germline V CDR1 and CDR2: SGHAT, FQNNGV. CDR3 sequence: CASSLDLGGAGDTQYF.

The gene calls are TRBV29-1 and TRBJ2-5; TCRdb's assignment of TRBD1 cannot be checked, as there is no DNA. The CDR3 contains 15 residues. Germline CDR1 reads SQVTM; CDR2 reads ANQGSEA. The CDR3 loop is CSVEDGTDIQETQYF.

The chain joins TRBV5-1 to TRBJ2-7; absent DNA, TCRdb's TRBD1 call cannot be checked. The CDR3 loop spans 14 amino acids. Germline loops: CDR1 SGHRS, CDR2 YFSETQ. CDR3 region: CASSPTGLAYEQYF.

The chain employs TRBV14 and TRBJ2-5; TCRdb picks TRBD2, but there is no DNA to check that call. CDR1 is SGHDN and CDR2 is FVKESK in the germline V gene. The CDR3 extends over 18 amino acids. The CDR3 region is CASSQAYLSGRAPGTQYF.